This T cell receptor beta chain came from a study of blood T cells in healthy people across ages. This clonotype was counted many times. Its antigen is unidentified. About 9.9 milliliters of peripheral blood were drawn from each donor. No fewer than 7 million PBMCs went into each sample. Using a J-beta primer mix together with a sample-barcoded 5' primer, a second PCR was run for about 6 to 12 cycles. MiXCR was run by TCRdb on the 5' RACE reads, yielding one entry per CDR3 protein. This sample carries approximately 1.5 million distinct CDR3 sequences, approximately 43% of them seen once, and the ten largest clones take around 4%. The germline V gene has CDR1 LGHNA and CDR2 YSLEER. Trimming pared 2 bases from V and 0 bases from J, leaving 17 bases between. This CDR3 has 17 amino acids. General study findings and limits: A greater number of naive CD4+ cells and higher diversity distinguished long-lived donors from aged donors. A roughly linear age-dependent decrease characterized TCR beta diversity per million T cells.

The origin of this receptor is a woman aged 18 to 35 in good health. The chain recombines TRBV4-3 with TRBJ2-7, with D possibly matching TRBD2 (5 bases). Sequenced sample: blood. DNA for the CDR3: TGCGCCAGCAGCCAAAATCCCCGCGGGTCTCTCTCCTACGAGCAGTACTTC. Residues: CASSQNPRGSLSYEQYF.